What follows are 20 T cell receptor beta chains derived from one specimen sequenced in a study of blood T cell repertoires in COVID-19. Libraries were prepared by immunoSEQ multiplex PCR; TCRdb keeps only in-frame clonotypes and omits some of them. The sample carries approximately 290,000 clones, over 75% recorded once. Sequencing was carried out using PBMCs or T cells enriched from blood (not recorded which). These receptors were taken from a woman between 25 and 40 years old who had recovered from COVID-19.

This clone occurred once. The chain combines TRBV7-9 with TRBJ1-2; D remains unclear. Germline values: CDR1 SEHNR, CDR2 FQNEAQ (reference sequence). Trimming took 3 bases from V and 1 from J, leaving 6 bases between them. This CDR3 region has 13 residues. CDR3: CASSLNSNYGYTF. For the CDR3, the DNA is TGTGCCAGCAGCTTGAACAGTAACTATGGCTACACCTTC.

This clone was counted a single time. The CDR3 sequence is CASSQRSGEKLFF. CDR3 in DNA: TGTGCCAGCTCACAGCGGTCGGGGGAAAAACTGTTTTTT. The chain recombines TRBV18 with TRBJ1-4; D is uncertain. V dropped 4 bases and J dropped 8 bases, with 11 bases sitting between them. Looked up from germline, CDR1 is KGHSH and CDR2 is LQKENI. The CDR3 is 13 residues long.

Written as DNA, the CDR3 is TGTGCCAGCAGCCCCATGGACAGTTACTATGGCTACACCTTC. It encodes CASSPMDSYYGYTF. The chain combines TRBV5-5 with TRBJ1-2, with D possibly matching TRBD1 (6 bases). Between the trimmed V and J ends, which lost 4 bases and 3 bases, there was a span of 13 bases. Germline lookup yields CDR1 SGHKS and CDR2 YYEKEE (reference sequence). The CDR3 runs 14 residues.

The chain couples TRBV28 to TRBJ1-2; possible D gene TRBD1, 6 bases. V was clipped by 2 bases and J by 8 bases, with 21 bases between them. The germline V gene has CDR1 MDHEN and CDR2 SYDVKM. The CDR3 contains 16 residues. The CDR3 reads CASSLQSPNRVEGYTF. The CDR3 DNA is TGTGCCAGCAGTTTACAATCCCCAAACAGGGTCGAGGGCTACACCTTC.

The chain's CDR3 is CASSPDRANEQFF. CDR3 nucleotides: TGTGCCAGCAGCCCGGACAGGGCCAATGAGCAGTTCTTC. The genes are TRBV6-5 and TRBJ2-1, with TRBD1 identical over 8 bases. CDR3 size: 13 residues. Germline V gene data show CDR1 as MNHEY and CDR2 as SVGAGI. The ends lost 6 bases at V and 6 bases at J; junction bases unmatched: 4.

This chain connects TRBV6-5 to TRBJ2-7; 7 nucleotides align to TRBD1. In germline, CDR1 is MNHEY, CDR2 SVGAGI. This CDR3 is built from 14 residues. The V gene end was trimmed by 0 bases and the J gene end by 1 base; junction bases not matched to a gene: 0. This CDR3 reads CASSYSGQSYEQYF. DNA of the CDR3: TGTGCCAGCAGTTACTCGGGACAGTCCTACGAGCAGTACTTC.

This rearrangement joins TRBV27 to TRBJ1-4, with D unresolved. Germline V gene lookup returns CDR1 MNHEY and CDR2 SMNVEV (reference sequence). The CDR3 is 16 residues long. V was clipped by 7 bases and J by 0 bases, with 15 bases between them. Here the CDR3 reads CASTYTALATNEKLFF. For the CDR3, the DNA is TGTGCCAGCACCTATACAGCACTTGCAACTAATGAAAAACTGTTTTTT.

This clone has only one observation. This chain joins TRBV30 and TRBJ1-6, with D unclear. In germline, CDR1 is GTSNPN, CDR2 SVGIG (reference sequence). This CDR3 has 15 amino acids. Trimming took off 4 bases at V and 9 bases at J, with 19 bases between the two ends. The CDR3, as DNA: TGTGCCTGGAAATACCGGGATAAACTGGGTTCACCCCTCCACTTT. It encodes CAWKYRDKLGSPLHF.

The rearrangement links TRBV19 to TRBJ2-2, with 9 bases fitting TRBD1. The length of the CDR3 is 17 residues. V was clipped by 0 bases and J by 3 bases; unmatched bases: 5. Germline V CDR1 and CDR2: LNHDA, SQIVND (reference sequence). CDR3 bases: TGTGCCAGTAGTATAGATACGACAGGGGGACACACCGGGGAGCTGTTTTTT. It codes for CASSIDTTGGHTGELFF.

The chain has TRBV18 and TRBJ1-1; 9 nucleotides line up with TRBD1. This CDR3 is 13 amino acids long. In germline, CDR1 is KGHSH, CDR2 LQKENI. V gave up 3 bases and J gave up 5 bases; unmatched junction bases: 1. CDR3 amino acids: CASSPDRGTEAFF. The DNA for the CDR3 is TGTGCCAGCTCACCGGACAGGGGAACTGAAGCTTTCTTT.

The chain recombines TRBV18 with TRBJ1-3, with D perhaps matching TRBD1 (6 bases). Germline V gene data show CDR1 as KGHSH and CDR2 as LQKENI. The CDR3 sequence is 16 residues long. Trimming took off 2 bases at V and 2 bases at J, with 13 bases between the two ends. DNA for the CDR3: TGTGCCAGCTCACCATCCGACAGGTCAACTGGAAACACCATATATTTT. Translating gives CASSPSDRSTGNTIYF.

The chain links TRBV19 to TRBJ2-3, with 11 bases aligning to TRBD2. Per germline, CDR1 LNHDA and CDR2 SQIVND (reference sequence). The V gene end was trimmed by 5 bases and the J gene end by 2 bases; junction bases not matched to a gene: 12. CDR3 length equals 18 residues. CDR3 in amino acids: CASSPPITSGGFTDTQYF. The CDR3 nucleotides are TGTGCCAGTAGTCCGCCGATCACTAGCGGGGGCTTCACAGATACGCAGTATTTT.

This chain's CDR3 is CASSVSGVELFF. The CDR3 coding sequence is TGTGCCAGCAGCGTGAGTGGTGTGGAGCTGTTTTTT. The rearrangement links TRBV9 to TRBJ2-2, with D unresolved. Looked up from germline, CDR1 is SGDLS and CDR2 is YYNGEE. This CDR3 spans 12 amino acids. The V and J ends lost 2 bases and 10 bases respectively, with 9 bases between them.

The chain employs TRBV4-1 and TRBJ1-1, with D unclear. Germline values: CDR1 MGHRA, CDR2 YSYEKL. This CDR3 has 15 amino acids. The ends were cut back, 3 bases at V and 1 base at J, with 12 bases in the middle. CDR3 amino acids: CASSQEDTENTEAFF. The CDR3 DNA follows: TGCGCCAGCAGCCAGGAAGACACCGAGAACACTGAAGCTTTCTTT.

The chain employs TRBV27 and TRBJ2-7, with D possibly TRBD2 on 7 matching bases. Germline V CDR1 and CDR2: MNHEY, SMNVEV (reference sequence). This CDR3 has 15 amino acids. Trimming shortened V by 4 bases and J by 3 bases, and 16 bases separated the two germline ends. Written as DNA, the CDR3 is TGTGCCAGCAGTTCCATGGGGGGGCAGAGCTACGAGCAGTACTTC. Protein sequence: CASSSMGGQSYEQYF.

This clone has just a few counts. The gene calls are TRBV11-2 and TRBJ2-5, with D hard to call. The germline V and J ends were trimmed by 2 bases and 1 base, with 8 bases remaining between them. The germline gives CDR1 SGHAT, CDR2 FQNNGV. The CDR3 is made up of 14 amino acids. The CDR3 protein is CASSLFRVQETQYF. Here the CDR3 DNA reads TGTGCCAGCAGCTTATTCCGGGTCCAAGAGACCCAGTACTTC.

The chain carries TRBV5-1 and TRBJ2-7; D is possibly TRBD2 (6 bases). Per the germline V gene, CDR1 is SGHRS and CDR2 is YFSETQ. The V and J ends lost 5 bases and 1 base respectively, with 16 bases between them. The CDR3 totals 15 residues. The CDR3 loop is CASSFGRVGSYEQYF. CDR3 nucleotide sequence: TGCGCCAGCAGTTTCGGGAGAGTTGGATCCTACGAGCAGTACTTC.

CDR3 amino acids: CASSFIAVEETQYF. DNA of the CDR3: TGTGCCAGCAGCTTTATAGCGGTTGAAGAGACCCAGTACTTC. The chain carries TRBV5-4 and TRBJ2-5; possibly TRBD2 for D (6 bases). The CDR3 covers 14 residues. V lost 2 bases, J lost 3 bases, and 11 bases lay in between. Germline CDR1 SGHNT, CDR2 YYREEE (reference sequence). Using reference TRBV5-4 and TRBJ2-5 for the parts outside the CDR3, the full variable domain is ETGVTQSPTHLIKTRGQQVTLRCSSQSGHNTVSWYQQALGQGPQFIFQYYREEENGRGNFPPRFSGLQFPNYSSELNVNALELDDSALYLCASSFIAVEETQYFGPGTRLLVL.

V usage is TRBV10-3 and J usage is TRBJ1-1; D ambiguous. The CDR3 length is 14 residues. With 5 bases removed from V and 1 base from J, the gap between germline ends came to 11 bases. CDR1 ENHRY and CDR2 SYGVKD come from the germline V gene. This chain's CDR3 is CAISNGSRNTEAFF. CDR3 sequence (DNA): TGTGCCATCAGTAACGGGTCCCGGAACACTGAAGCTTTCTTT.

This clone was recorded only once. The rearrangement links TRBV2 to TRBJ2-7, with TRBD1 matching 10 bases. CDR1 SNHLY and CDR2 FYNNEI come from the germline V gene. Unmatched junction bases numbered 7, after V lost 5 bases and J lost 6 bases. CDR3 length equals 14 residues. DNA for the CDR3: TGTGCCAGCAGTCCCGACAGGGGGCCCTCCGAGCAGTACTTC. Its protein product is CASSPDRGPSEQYF. Drawing the rest from reference TRBV2 and TRBJ2-7, the complete variable domain is EPEVTQTPSHQVTQMGQEVILRCVPISNHLYFYWYRQILGQKVEFLVSFYNNEISEKSEIFDDQFSVERPDGSNFTLKIRSTKLEDSAMYFCASSPDRGPSEQYFGPGTRLTVT.